Shown below are 7 T cell receptor beta chains from a single sample sequenced in a study of blood T cell repertoires in COVID-19. TCRdb keeps only in-frame clones here, not all; method: immunoSEQ multiplex PCR. The sample yields approximately 230,000 clones, about 91% seen once. Input material: peripheral blood. These receptors were collected from a woman in her 30s with COVID-19, enrolled during active disease.

The CDR3 protein is CASSQMTGDAEQFF. CDR3 DNA sequence: TGCGCCAGCAGCCAAATGACAGGGGACGCTGAGCAGTTCTTC. The rearrangement uses TRBV4-3 and TRBJ2-1, with 8 bases matching TRBD1. Germline-derived CDR1 and CDR2 are LGHNA and YSLEER. Trimming at V came to 2 bases and at J to 9 bases, leaving 6 bases not matched to a gene. The CDR3 runs to 14 residues.

The V and J genes are TRBV13 and TRBJ2-1, with D perhaps matching TRBD1 (5 bases). Germline-derived CDR1 and CDR2 are PRHDT and FYEKMQ (reference sequence). The V and J ends lost 7 bases and 7 bases respectively, with 17 bases between them. This CDR3 contains 14 residues. The CDR3 reads CASTIAKRGNEQFF. In DNA, the CDR3 is TGTGCCAGCACCATCGCGAAAAGGGGTAATGAGCAGTTCTTC.

This chain uses TRBV10-2 with TRBJ2-7; no firm D call. The CDR3 contains 12 residues. V lost 7 bases, J lost 4 bases, and 11 bases lay in between. Germline CDR1 reads WSHSY; CDR2 reads SAAADI. As DNA, the CDR3 is TGCGCCAGCAAAGTTAGTCCTTACGAGCAGTACTTC. Translated, it gives CASKVSPYEQYF.

The V and J genes are TRBV4-1 and TRBJ2-3; a possible D gene is TRBD2 (7 bases). Germline V CDR1 and CDR2: MGHRA, YSYEKL. Trimming removed 1 base at V and 1 base at J, with 12 bases between. The CDR3 sequence is 16 residues long. The CDR3 reads CASSQVRGPGTDTQYF. The CDR3 DNA sequence: TGCGCCAGCAGCCAAGTGCGGGGGCCGGGCACAGATACGCAGTATTTT.

The chain is built from TRBV11-2 and TRBJ2-3; 11 bases agree with TRBD2. Unmatched junction bases numbered 6, after V lost 5 bases and J lost 2 bases. The CDR3 runs to 16 residues. Per germline, CDR1 SGHAT and CDR2 FQNNGV. The DNA for the CDR3 is TGTGCCAGCAGCCGCAGACTAGCGGGGAACACAGATACGCAGTATTTT. It specifies CASSRRLAGNTDTQYF.

The V gene is TRBV3-1 (or the pseudogene TRBV3-2), the J gene TRBJ2-3; D call uncertain. V gave up 1 base and J gave up 0 bases, with 2 bases separating them. Germline V lookup: CDR1 LGHDT, CDR2 YNNKEL (reference sequence). This CDR3 spans 13 amino acids. The CDR3 DNA is TGTGCCAGCAGCCAAGCTAGCACAGATACGCAGTATTTT. Translation gives CASSQASTDTQYF.

The V and J genes are TRBV19 and TRBJ1-4, with a tentative D call TRBD1 (5 bases). Germline-derived CDR1 and CDR2 are LNHDA and SQIVND (reference sequence). This CDR3 region has 15 residues. V lost 7 bases to trimming and J lost 3 bases, with 15 bases between them. The CDR3 DNA is TGTGCCAGTATACCGCCGGGGGGTTCTAATGAAAAACTGTTTTTT. Amino acid sequence: CASIPPGGSNEKLFF.